The present T cell receptor beta chain was sequenced within a study of cytomegalovirus exposure and HLA in healthy donors. Use of 60 Vbeta and 13 Jbeta primers characterized the PCR. Produced via immunoSEQ multiplex PCR; TCRdb's table is partial and in-frame only. This table holds about 160,000 clones, 65% to 85% found once. The CDR3 totals 15 residues. J was trimmed by 7 bases and V by 6 bases; bases with no gene match: 13. Germline assignment: CDR1 MNHEY and CDR2 SVGAGI. This sequence originates from a boy between 2 and 10 years old in good health and CMV-seronegative. Sequencing was performed on PBMCs. The V gene is TRBV6-5, the J gene TRBJ2-7; 9 positions match TRBD1. CDR3 nucleotides: TGTGCCAGCAGCTGGACAGGGGACGTCTTGGGGGAGCAGTACTTC. Translating it yields CASSWTGDVLGEQYF.